This T cell receptor beta chain originates from a study of blood T cells in healthy people across ages. The authors isolated at least 7 million PBMCs per sample. Extraction of total RNA produced a minimum of 6 micrograms from each sample. A second 7 to 11 cycle PCR used barcoded and J-beta primers. TCRdb fed the 5' RACE reads into MiXCR, producing one record per CDR3 protein. This table holds almost 1 million distinct CDR3 sequences, about 53% found once. Germline CDR1 and CDR2: DFQATT and SNEGSKA (reference sequence). The CDR3 totals 15 residues. V gave up 0 bases and J gave up 4 bases; unmatched junction bases: 5.

The specimen sequenced was blood. This chain uses TRBV20-1 with TRBJ1-5; 8 bases match TRBD1. The origin of this receptor is a woman aged 60-70 years in good health. CDR3 in DNA: TGCAGTGCTAGAGATCCGGGACAGGTGAATCAGCCCCAGCATTTT. Translated: CSARDPGQVNQPQHF.